This TCR beta chain was obtained from a study of shared clonotypes between healthy human individuals. Naive CD8 cells lacked CD45RO, underwent positive selection for CCR7 and left out terminally differentiated effector memory CD45RA+ cells. The table came from immunoSEQ multiplex PCR; TCRdb's copy has only in-frame clones and leaves some out. The data contain roughly 2.1 million clones, just over 90% of them singletons. The CDR3 runs to 14 residues. V shed 5 bases and J 0 bases; nucleotides not matched to a gene: 3. The germline CDR1 and CDR2 sequences are MGHRA and YSYEKL. Sample: naive CD8+ T cells from PBMCs. The gene calls are TRBV4-1 and TRBJ2-7; 8 nucleotides align to TRBD1. This TCR was sampled from a man aged 18-30 years in good health. Some clones in this sample may be carry-over from other donors' samples. The CDR3 reads CASSGGQGSYEQYF. Here the CDR3 DNA reads TGCGCCAGCAGCGGAGGACAGGGCTCCTACGAGCAGTACTTC.